Below are 2 T cell receptor beta chains sequenced from a single sample in a study of spatial heterogeneity in lung cancer. Study-level results: The study found that expanded intratumoral alpha and beta TCR counts tracked tumor mutation counts.

Antigen specificity for these receptors is unknown. MiXCR was run by TCRdb on the 5' RACE reads, yielding one entry per CDR3 protein. This table holds around 15,000 distinct CDR3 sequences, 6.5% to 8% found once. The sample's time point: sample taken at primary tumor resection. The specimen comprised lung tumor tissue, sampled at surgery. These TCRs come from a female donor with early-stage non-small cell lung cancer.

This clonotype was seen many times. This beta chain turned up in a library designed for alpha chains; as an off-target read, its abundance says little. CDR3 nucleotide sequence: TGCAGCGTTGAAGCTGCTCGTGGCTATGGCTACACCTTC. Its protein is CSVEAARGYGYTF. The chain uses TRBV29-1 and TRBJ1-2; D not certain. The germline V and J ends were trimmed by 1 base and 4 bases, with 10 bases remaining between them. The CDR3 length is 13 residues. CDR1 SQVTM and CDR2 ANQGSEA come from the germline V gene.

This clonotype was counted between two and nine times. This beta chain lies outside the target of a library built for alpha chains; its clone size means little. The chain combines TRBV18 with TRBJ1-1, with 10 bases aligning to TRBD1. The CDR3 length is 16 residues. Germline V gene data show CDR1 as KGHSH and CDR2 as LQKENI. V dropped 4 bases and J dropped 1; count of bases not matched to a gene: 6. For the CDR3, the DNA is TGTGCCAGCTCACGGAACCGGGACAGGGGGAACACTGAAGCTTTCTTT. Protein product: CASSRNRDRGNTEAFF.